The text below deals with one TCR beta chain. The data were taken from a study of cytomegalovirus exposure and HLA in healthy donors. The PCR ran on 60 Vbeta and 13 Jbeta primers. This table comes from immunoSEQ multiplex PCR, and its TCRdb copy is limited to in-frame clones, with some not included. The data hold 200,000 or so clones, with about 87% observed a single time. Trimming took 0 bases from V and 4 from J, leaving 10 bases between them. Germline V CDR1 and CDR2: SGHRS, YFSETQ. This CDR3 contains 15 residues. The receptor's source is a man younger than 40 in good health and CMV-seronegative. The V gene is TRBV5-1, the J gene TRBJ1-4; the D gene is possibly TRBD1 (5 bases). Material: PBMCs. The CDR3 bases are TGCGCCAGCAGCTTGGATCCGGGGGTTAATGAAAAACTGTTTTTT. Amino acid sequence: CASSLDPGVNEKLFF.